A selection of T cell receptor beta chains follows, all from one sample in a study of T cell responses to AZD1222 COVID-19 vaccine. Only in-frame clones appear in the TCRdb table, and some are missing; sequencing was by immunoSEQ multiplex PCR. The sample gives 170,000 or so clones, about 86% of which show up once; more than 9% is in the top ten. The specimen was peripheral blood, collected 28 days after the second AZD1222 dose. The receptor source for this set is an adult who received the AZD1222 COVID-19 vaccine. The CDR3 runs from the conserved cysteine through the conserved F or W. A D gene is named only where the DNA matches it firmly. Clone sizes are given selectively: once, few, many, or a class where the clone is expanded.

TRBD1,TRBJ1-5,.,TRBV10-3,TGTGCCATCGCGACAGGGGTGGGGGCGAGCAATCAGCCCCAGCATTTT,CAIATGVGASNQPQHF
.,TRBJ2-2,.,TRBV5-4,TGTGCCAGCAGCTTGGGAGGGAGGAACACCGGGGAGCTGTTTTTT,CASSLGGRNTGELFF
.,TRBJ2-2,.,TRBV5-4,TGTGCCAGCAGCCGGGTCCCAATGGCCGGGGAGCTGTTTTTT,CASSRVPMAGELFF
.,TRBJ2-4,.,TRBV6-2/TRBV6-3,TGTGCCAGCAGTTATACTACGGGACAACTAGCCAAAAACATTCAGTACTTC,CASSYTTGQLAKNIQYF
.,TRBJ2-7,.,TRBV28,TGTGCCAGCACCGTGGGCGGGCCAAGTATCTACGAGCAGTACTTC,CASTVGGPSIYEQYF
.,TRBJ2-1,.,TRBV11-2,TGTGCCAGTAGCCCGAGGGGCAGGGACAATGAGCAGTTCTTC,CASSPRGRDNEQFF
.,TRBJ1-1,.,TRBV6-5,TGTGCCAGCAGTTACCCGACAGGTAGCGGGAACACTGAAGCTTTCTTT,CASSYPTGSGNTEAFF
.,TRBJ1-2,.,TRBV9,TGTGCCAGCAGCACTGATAACTATGGCTACACCTTC,CASSTDNYGYTF
.,TRBJ1-3,.,TRBV4-2,TGTGCCAGCAGCCAGGGACCGCTTTCTGGAAACACCATATATTTT,CASSQGPLSGNTIYF
.,TRBJ1-2,.,TRBV19,TGTGCCAGTAGTACCATCAGGGCTAACTATGGCTACACCTTC,CASSTIRANYGYTF
TRBD1,TRBJ1-4,.,TRBV18,TGTGCCAGCTCACAGGGACAGACCAGACTGTTTTTT,CASSQGQTRLFF
.,TRBJ2-7,.,TRBV9,TGTGCCAGCAGCGTAGGAGGGGCAAGGGCCTACGAGCAGTACTTC,CASSVGGARAYEQYF
TRBD1,TRBJ2-2,few,TRBV6-5,TGTGCCAGCAGTTACTTGGGGACAGGGACCGGGGAGCTGTTTTTT,CASSYLGTGTGELFF
TRBD2,TRBJ2-7,few,TRBV20-1,TGCAGTGCTAGTGGTGGGACTAGCCCGACCTACGAGCAGTACTTC,CSASGGTSPTYEQYF
TRBD1,TRBJ1-2,few,TRBV12-3/TRBV12-4,TGTGCCAGCAGTCAAGGGGGCGCGGCTGAAATACTCTTC,CASSQGGAAEILF
.,TRBJ2-5,.,TRBV29-1,TGCAGCGTTGAAAGACGGACTACCGAAGAGACCCAGTACTTC,CSVERRTTEETQYF
.,TRBJ1-2,.,TRBV4-3,TGCGCCAGCAGCCAAGAGGCGGGAAGCTATGGCTACACCTTC,CASSQEAGSYGYTF
.,TRBJ2-3,.,TRBV3-1/TRBV3-2,TGTGCCAGCAGCCAACCGTCAGGTGATACGCAGTATTTT,CASSQPSGDTQYF
TRBD2,TRBJ2-4,.,TRBV11-3,TGTGCCAGCAGCCCCTCTGCCCCCGGGGGGGCCCCGGTGGTCAAAAACATTCAGTACTTC,CASSPSAPGGAPVVKNIQYF
.,TRBJ2-5,.,TRBV6-2/TRBV6-3,TGTGCCAGCAACCCCCGGGGGGCGGGGGAGACCCAGTACTTC,CASNPRGAGETQYF
TRBD1,TRBJ2-5,.,TRBV19,TGTGCCAGTAGCCGGACAGGGGGCCAAGAGACCCAGTACTTC,CASSRTGGQETQYF
.,TRBJ1-2,.,TRBV5-8,TGTGCCAGCAGCCTTATGGTCCCGGGAGGTCAAGCTAACTATGGCTACACCTTC,CASSLMVPGGQANYGYTF
.,TRBJ2-7,.,TRBV7-8,TGTGCCAGCAGCTTTGTTAGTGCAGGGGGCGCGGGGGAATACGAGCAGTACTTC,CASSFVSAGGAGEYEQYF
TRBD1,TRBJ1-2,.,TRBV5-1,TGCGCCAGCAGCTTGGAGGGACAGGCCTATGGCTACACCTTC,CASSLEGQAYGYTF
TRBD1,TRBJ1-2,.,TRBV6-1,TGTGCCAGCAGTGAAACAGACAGGGCAAACTATGGCTACACCTTC,CASSETDRANYGYTF
.,TRBJ2-2,.,TRBV19,TGTGCCAGTAGTATAGGGATTCGCAACACCGGGGAGCTGTTTTTT,CASSIGIRNTGELFF
TRBD1,TRBJ1-1,few,TRBV5-1,TGCGCCAGCAGCTCGGGACAGGTGAACACTGAAGCTTTCTTT,CASSSGQVNTEAFF
TRBD1,TRBJ2-7,.,TRBV10-3,TGTGCCATCAGTGACCGGGACAGGCGTTTCTCCTACGAGCAGTACTTC,CAISDRDRRFSYEQYF
.,TRBJ2-2,.,TRBV10-3,TGTGCCATCAGTGAGTCGCCGGCGGGGAGCACCGGGGAGCTGTTTTTT,CAISESPAGSTGELFF
TRBD1,TRBJ2-7,.,TRBV6-2/TRBV6-3,TGTGCCAGCAGTCAACAGGGGTCCTCCTACGAGCAGTACTTC,CASSQQGSSYEQYF
.,TRBJ2-7,.,TRBV5-4,TGTGCCAGCAGCGGAGACACAGGTTTCTCCTACGAGCAGTACTTC,CASSGDTGFSYEQYF
.,TRBJ1-5,.,TRBV6-1,TGTGCCAGCAGTGAAGGGCGTAATCAGCCCCAGCATTTT,CASSEGRNQPQHF
TRBD1,TRBJ1-2,.,TRBV6-1,TGTGCCAGCAGTGAAAGGACAGGGGGTTTAAACTATGGCTACACCTTC,CASSERTGGLNYGYTF
.,TRBJ1-5,.,TRBV12-2,TGTGCAAGTCGGAGCCAGGGGGCCCAGCCCCAGCATTTT,CASRSQGAQPQHF
.,TRBJ1-5,once,TRBV5-8,TGTGCCAGCAGACATGCTGGGGGCGGGAGCAATCAGCCCCAGCATTTT,CASRHAGGGSNQPQHF
.,TRBJ1-4,once,TRBV6-2/TRBV6-3,TGTGCCAGCAGCCGACAGGACAGCAAACTGTTTTTT,CASSRQDSKLFF
.,TRBJ1-2,.,TRBV6-5,TGTGCCAGCAGTTACTCGGCTCCGAATGACTATGGCTACACCTTC,CASSYSAPNDYGYTF
TRBD1,TRBJ1-4,.,TRBV6-1,TGTGCCAGCAGTGAGACAGGGAATGAAAAACTGTTTTTT,CASSETGNEKLFF
.,TRBJ1-3,.,TRBV28,TGTGCCAGCAGTCCCAGATTCGGGAACACCATATATTTT,CASSPRFGNTIYF
.,TRBJ1-4,.,TRBV5-1,TGCGCCAGCAGCCCGCAGGGAGCCGATGAAAAACTGTTTTTT,CASSPQGADEKLFF
TRBD1,TRBJ2-7,.,TRBV19,TGTGCCAGTAGTCCGCGACAGGGTCTCGTCTCCTACGAGCAGTACTTC,CASSPRQGLVSYEQYF
.,TRBJ2-7,.,TRBV7-8,TGTGCCAGCAGCTTGGGGTTACTGGGCTACGAGCAGTACTTC,CASSLGLLGYEQYF
TRBD1,TRBJ1-2,.,TRBV7-2,TGTGCCAGCAGCCTCCACTTGGGTACAGGGGAGTATGGCTACACCTTC,CASSLHLGTGEYGYTF
.,TRBJ1-5,.,TRBV12-3/TRBV12-4,TGTGCCAGCAGTTTACAGGGTTACCAGCCCCAGCATTTT,CASSLQGYQPQHF
TRBD1,TRBJ2-1,.,TRBV7-8,TGTGCCAGCAGCTTAGGGGGACAGGGACGGGGTGAGCAGTTCTTC,CASSLGGQGRGEQFF
.,TRBJ2-1,.,TRBV19,TGTGCCAGTAGTATAGCGCTAGTGCGGTTTGGTGAGCAGTTCTTC,CASSIALVRFGEQFF
.,TRBJ1-4,once,TRBV29-1,TGCAGCGTCGGACAGTCAACTAATGAAAAACTGTTTTTT,CSVGQSTNEKLFF
TRBD1,TRBJ1-2,few,TRBV4-2,TGTGCCAGCAGCCCATTAGGGACAGGGGGCGCGACAACATACACCTTC,CASSPLGTGGATTYTF
.,TRBJ2-5,.,TRBV28,TGTGCCTTGGGGGCCAGGCTGGGTCGGGAGACCCAGTACTTC,CALGARLGRETQYF
TRBD2,TRBJ2-3,.,TRBV2,TGTGCCAGCACTAGCGGGGTACTAGATACGCAGTATTTT,CASTSGVLDTQYF
TRBD2,TRBJ2-2,.,TRBV4-2,TGTGCCAGCAGCCAAGATAGCCTAGCGGGGAACACCGGGGAGCTGTTTTTT,CASSQDSLAGNTGELFF
.,TRBJ2-1,once,TRBV5-1,TGCGCCAGCAGATCCTTGGTTTCCTACAATGAGCAGTTCTTC,CASRSLVSYNEQFF
TRBD1,TRBJ2-3,.,TRBV4-2,TGTGCCAGCAGCCAAGAAACAGGGGGCTTTGGCACAGATACGCAGTATTTT,CASSQETGGFGTDTQYF
.,TRBJ1-1,.,TRBV5-4,TGTGCCAGCAGCCCGGGACGGACGAACACTGAAGCTTTCTTT,CASSPGRTNTEAFF
TRBD2,TRBJ2-3,.,TRBV6-5,TGTGCCACCCGGACTAGTTTTGCAGATACGCAGTATTTT,CATRTSFADTQYF
.,TRBJ2-7,.,TRBV11-1,TGTGCCAGCAGACAGACCGGGAAGGACGAGCAGTACTTC,CASRQTGKDEQYF
.,TRBJ1-6,.,TRBV5-1,TGCGCCAGCAGTTCGATGGCCAGGGCTGGTTCACCCCTCCACTTT,CASSSMARAGSPLHF